This is a list of T cell receptor beta chains from one sample in a study of T-cell memory formation after mild COVID-19. TCRdb reanalysed the 5' RACE reads using MiXCR and keeps one entry per CDR3 protein. The top ten hold under 25% of the sample, which has 200,000 to 300,000 distinct CDR3 sequences, around 15% seen once. The material sequenced was PBMCs or a T cell subset sorted from them (not recorded which). These receptor sequences come from a man between 18 and 29 years old who had mild COVID-19 (a few samples of this study predate the infection). Cell type and time point are not known. CDR3s include the opening cysteine and the closing phenylalanine or tryptophan. A D gene is named only where the DNA matches it firmly. The listing skips clone size in some rows; elsewhere it reads once, few, many or a size class.

CDR3 protein	CDR3 DNA	J gene	D gene	V gene	clone size
CASSLALRGEEDTQYF	TGCGCCAGCAGCTTGGCACTCAGGGGGGAAGAAGATACGCAGTATTTT	TRBJ2-3	-	TRBV5-1	many
CASSVVPRETQYF	TGTGCCAGCAGCGTAGTCCCCCGGGAGACCCAGTACTTC	TRBJ2-5	-	TRBV9	-
CASSFYDEQFF	TGTGCCAGCAGTTTCTACGATGAGCAGTTCTTC	TRBJ2-1	-	TRBV12-3/TRBV12-4	many
CSVIAGTYNEQFF	TGCAGCGTAATAGCGGGAACCTACAATGAGCAGTTCTTC	TRBJ2-1	TRBD2	TRBV29-1	few
CASSVGRDRLIETQYF	TGTGCCAGCAGCGTCGGGAGGGACAGGTTAATTGAGACCCAGTACTTC	TRBJ2-5	-	TRBV9	few
CASSLDGGGSTDTQYF	TGTGCCAGCAGCTTAGACGGGGGCGGGAGCACAGATACGCAGTATTTT	TRBJ2-3	-	TRBV11-2	many
CATSPTNTGELFF	TGTGCCACCTCACCGACGAACACCGGGGAGCTGTTTTTT	TRBJ2-2	-	TRBV6-5	few
CASSPTSGGAGDTQYF	TGTGCCAGCAGCCCGACTAGCGGGGGGGCCGGCGATACGCAGTATTTT	TRBJ2-3	TRBD2	TRBV7-2	-
CASSYGVQVVSPLHF	TGTGCCAGCAGTTACGGTGTCCAGGTTGTCTCACCCCTCCACTTT	TRBJ1-6	-	TRBV6-2/TRBV6-3	few
CASTQASYNEQFF	TGTGCCAGCACCCAGGCCTCCTACAATGAGCAGTTCTTC	TRBJ2-1	-	TRBV6-2/TRBV6-3	many
CASSQDPGGTYGYTF	TGTGCCAGCAGCCAAGATCCTGGGGGTACCTATGGCTACACCTTC	TRBJ1-2	-	TRBV4-2	-
CASSLEPGREYGGYGYTF	TGTGCCAGCAGTTTGGAGCCGGGACGGGAATACGGAGGGTATGGCTACACCTTC	TRBJ1-2	-	TRBV28	many